This TCR beta chain was captured by sequencing in a study of cytotoxic CD8 clonotypes in ibrutinib-treated CLL. Turning to the study itself: Recorded responses included 24 partial and 2 complete; following median about 68 months, roughly 15 stayed remitted and 12 progressed.

Investigators sought sequencing depths of between 1 in 200,000 and 1 in 1 million T cells. Some clones are missing from TCRdb's copy, which holds only in-frame ones; the method was immunoSEQ multiplex PCR. The sample carries 150,000 or so clones, around 82% recorded once. General study points: Clonality went higher at ibrutinib response and then dropped back toward baseline at progression. Pretreatment clonality was elevated relative to age-matched healthy donors and paralleled circulating CD8+ T-cell counts.

With 7 bases removed from V and 5 bases from J, the gap between germline ends came to 13 bases. Looked up from germline, CDR1 is SQVTM and CDR2 is ANQGSEA. There are 12 residues in the CDR3. This clone was seen only a few times. The target antigen is unknown. The sample in question was PBMCs, obtained after 36 months of ibrutinib treatment. The rearrangement uses TRBV29-1 and TRBJ2-3; D may correspond to TRBD1 or TRBD2 (5 bases each). This TCR was recovered from a human donor with chronic lymphocytic leukemia. CDR3 in DNA: TGCAGCGCCATTCCGGGGCAAGATACGCAGTATTTT. As protein: CSAIPGQDTQYF.